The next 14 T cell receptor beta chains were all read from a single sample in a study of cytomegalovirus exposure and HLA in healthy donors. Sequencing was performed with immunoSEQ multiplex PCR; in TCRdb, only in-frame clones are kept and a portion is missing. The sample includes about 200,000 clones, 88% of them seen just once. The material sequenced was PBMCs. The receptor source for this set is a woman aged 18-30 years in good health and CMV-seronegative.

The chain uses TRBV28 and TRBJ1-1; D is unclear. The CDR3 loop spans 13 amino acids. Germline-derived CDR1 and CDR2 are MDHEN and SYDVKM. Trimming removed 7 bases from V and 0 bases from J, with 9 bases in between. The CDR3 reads CASKNTVNTEAFF. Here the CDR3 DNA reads TGTGCCAGCAAAAACACCGTGAACACTGAAGCTTTCTTT.

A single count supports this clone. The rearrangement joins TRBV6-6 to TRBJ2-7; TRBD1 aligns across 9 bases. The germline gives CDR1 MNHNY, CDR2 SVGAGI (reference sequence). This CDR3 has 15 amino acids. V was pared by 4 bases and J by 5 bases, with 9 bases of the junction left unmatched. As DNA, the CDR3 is TGTGCCAGCAGTTCGTCGGGACAGGGTATAAACGAGCAGTACTTC. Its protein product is CASSSSGQGINEQYF.

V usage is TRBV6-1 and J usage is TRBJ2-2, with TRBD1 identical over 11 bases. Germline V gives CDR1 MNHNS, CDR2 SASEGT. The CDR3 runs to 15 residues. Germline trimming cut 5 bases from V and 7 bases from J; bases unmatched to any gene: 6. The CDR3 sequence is CASSWTGGGSGELFF. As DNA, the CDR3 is TGTGCCAGCAGTTGGACAGGGGGCGGGAGCGGGGAGCTGTTTTTT.

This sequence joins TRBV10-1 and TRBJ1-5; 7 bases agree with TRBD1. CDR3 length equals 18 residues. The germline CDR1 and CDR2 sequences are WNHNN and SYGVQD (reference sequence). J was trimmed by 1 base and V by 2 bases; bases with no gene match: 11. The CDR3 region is CASSESQTGHSSNQPQHF. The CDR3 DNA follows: TGCGCCAGCAGTGAGAGTCAGACAGGGCATTCGAGCAATCAGCCCCAGCATTTT.

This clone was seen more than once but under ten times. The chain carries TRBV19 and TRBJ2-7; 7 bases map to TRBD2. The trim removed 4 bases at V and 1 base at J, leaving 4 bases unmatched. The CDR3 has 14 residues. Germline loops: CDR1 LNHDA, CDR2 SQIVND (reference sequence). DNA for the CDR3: TGTGCCAGTAGTACGACTAGCCCTTCCTACGAGCAGTACTTC. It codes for CASSTTSPSYEQYF.

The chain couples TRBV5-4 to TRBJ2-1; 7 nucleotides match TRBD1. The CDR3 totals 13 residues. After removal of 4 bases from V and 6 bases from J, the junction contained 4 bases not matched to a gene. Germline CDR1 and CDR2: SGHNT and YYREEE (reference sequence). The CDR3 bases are TGTGCCAGCAGCCGGGACAGTATCAATGAGCAGTTCTTC. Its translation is CASSRDSINEQFF.

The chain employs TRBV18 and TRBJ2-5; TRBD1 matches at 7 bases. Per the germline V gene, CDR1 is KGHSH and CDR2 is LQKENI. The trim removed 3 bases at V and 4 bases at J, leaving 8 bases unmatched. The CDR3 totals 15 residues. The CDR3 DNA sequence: TGTGCCAGCTCACCGGTTAGGGGGCGAGGAGAGACCCAGTACTTC. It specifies CASSPVRGRGETQYF.

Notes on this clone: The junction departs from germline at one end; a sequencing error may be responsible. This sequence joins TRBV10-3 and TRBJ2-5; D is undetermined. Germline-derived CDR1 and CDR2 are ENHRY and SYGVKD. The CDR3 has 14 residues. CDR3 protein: CAISELGSQGTQYF. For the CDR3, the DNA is TGTGCCATCAGTGAGTTGGGCTCTCAAGGGACCCAGTACTTC.

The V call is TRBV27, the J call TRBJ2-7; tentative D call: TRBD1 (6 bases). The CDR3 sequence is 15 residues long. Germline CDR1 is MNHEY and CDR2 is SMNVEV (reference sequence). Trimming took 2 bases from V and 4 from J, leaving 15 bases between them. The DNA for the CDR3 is TGTGCCAGCAGTTTAGCTTCCAGGGGAGTGTACGAGCAGTACTTC. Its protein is CASSLASRGVYEQYF.

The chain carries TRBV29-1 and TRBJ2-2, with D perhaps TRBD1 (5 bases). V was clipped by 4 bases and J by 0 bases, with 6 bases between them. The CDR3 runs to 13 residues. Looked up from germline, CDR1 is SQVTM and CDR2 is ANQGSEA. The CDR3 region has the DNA TGCAGCGTTGGGACAACGAACACCGGGGAGCTGTTTTTT. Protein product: CSVGTTNTGELFF.

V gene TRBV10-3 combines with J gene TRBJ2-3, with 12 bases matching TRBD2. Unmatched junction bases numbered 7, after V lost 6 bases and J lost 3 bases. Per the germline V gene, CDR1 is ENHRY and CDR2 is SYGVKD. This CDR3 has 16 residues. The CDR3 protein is CAISPGLAGNTDTQYF. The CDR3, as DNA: TGTGCCATCAGCCCCGGACTAGCGGGAAATACAGATACGCAGTATTTT.

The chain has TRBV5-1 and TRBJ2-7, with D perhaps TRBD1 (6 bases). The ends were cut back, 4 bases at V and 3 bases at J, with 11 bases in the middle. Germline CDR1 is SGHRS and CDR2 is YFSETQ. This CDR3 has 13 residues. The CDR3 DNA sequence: TGCGCCAGCAGCACAGGGACGGACTACGAGCAGTACTTC. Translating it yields CASSTGTDYEQYF.

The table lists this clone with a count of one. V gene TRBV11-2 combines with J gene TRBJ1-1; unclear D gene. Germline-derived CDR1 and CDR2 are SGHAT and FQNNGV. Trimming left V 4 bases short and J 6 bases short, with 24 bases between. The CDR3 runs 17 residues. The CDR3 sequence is CASSSSRERHPNAEAFF. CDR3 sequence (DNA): TGTGCCAGCAGCTCCTCGAGGGAGAGGCACCCCAACGCTGAAGCTTTCTTT.

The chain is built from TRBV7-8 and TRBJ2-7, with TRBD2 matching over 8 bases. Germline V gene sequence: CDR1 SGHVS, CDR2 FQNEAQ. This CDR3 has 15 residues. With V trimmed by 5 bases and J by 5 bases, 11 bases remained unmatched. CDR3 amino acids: CASSIRAGGLDEQYF. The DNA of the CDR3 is TGTGCCAGCAGCATCCGGGCGGGGGGCCTCGACGAGCAGTACTTC.